The text below deals with one TCR beta chain. The germline V gene has CDR1 SGHRS and CDR2 YFSETQ. The CDR3 contains 17 residues. V lost 7 bases to trimming and J lost 0 bases; unmatched junction nucleotides: 7. Recruited during active infection, patients (from Seattle) were subsequently followed longitudinally. This record comes from a study of blood T cell repertoires in COVID-19. Study-level background: Sites in the United States, Italy and Spain provided acute and convalescent COVID-19 samples. T cells, B-cell-depleted T cells, or PBMCs provided the cDNA or gDNA that served as material.

Libraries were prepared by immunoSEQ multiplex PCR; TCRdb keeps only in-frame clonotypes and omits some of them. This sample has approximately 80,000 clones, with approximately 85% found just once. This chain uses TRBV5-1 with TRBJ2-2; TRBD1 matches at 12 bases. The sequence was obtained from a man aged 50 to 60 with COVID-19, enrolled during active disease. The sequencing input was peripheral blood. The CDR3 protein is CASRDRGPYANTGELFF. As DNA, the CDR3 is TGCGCCAGCCGGGACAGGGGGCCATACGCGAACACCGGGGAGCTGTTTTTT.